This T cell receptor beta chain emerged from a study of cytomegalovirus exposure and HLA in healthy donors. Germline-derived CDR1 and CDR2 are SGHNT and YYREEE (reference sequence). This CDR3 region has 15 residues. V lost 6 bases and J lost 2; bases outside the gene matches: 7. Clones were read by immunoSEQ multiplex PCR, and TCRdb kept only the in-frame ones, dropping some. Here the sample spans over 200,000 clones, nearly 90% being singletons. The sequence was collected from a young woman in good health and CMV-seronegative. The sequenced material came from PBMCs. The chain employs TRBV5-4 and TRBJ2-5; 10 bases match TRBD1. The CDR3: CASTRQGAIQETQYF. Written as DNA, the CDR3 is TGTGCCAGCACCAGACAGGGGGCGATTCAAGAGACCCAGTACTTC. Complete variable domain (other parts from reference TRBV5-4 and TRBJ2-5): ETGVTQSPTHLIKTRGQQVTLRCSSQSGHNTVSWYQQALGQGPQFIFQYYREEENGRGNFPPRFSGLQFPNYSSELNVNALELDDSALYLCASTRQGAIQETQYFGPGTRLLVL.